This note documents a single TCR beta chain sequence. Its target antigen remains unknown. No much larger clone is present one base from it, and per-base qualities are unavailable. For the TCR template, genomic DNA was extracted from bulk tumor tissue, and approximately 600 ng of gDNA was amplified for each sample. During surgery, multiple biopsies were taken from each primary tumor and placed as far apart as possible within the tumor mass. The study cohort was described as untreated, and patients were newly diagnosed NSCLC cases undergoing curative surgery. The donors were 15 patients with newly diagnosed non-small cell lung cancer who were having surgery with curative intent. The resected tumor masses were reviewed by two independent pathologists. Only DNA and RNA samples of high quality went on to sequencing. This sample was taken from a study of immune heterogeneity within non-small cell lung tumors (dated 2018 in TCRdb). About the investigation overall: By histology, the tumors were several squamous cell carcinomas, about ten non-squamous carcinomas and 1 tumor not otherwise specified. To examine intratumoral immune heterogeneity, the study used whole-exome sequencing, RNA-seq and TCR beta repertoire sequencing on multiple spatially distinct regions of each NSCLC tumor. TCR repertoires were analyzed from 60 or so tumor loci of 15 or so patients, while transcriptome data covered only 35 to 45 loci from more than 10 patients. Neoantigen binding to each patient's HLA alleles was predicted with netMHCpan-3.0 for mutant peptides of 8 to 11 amino acids.

The TCR beta CDR3 region was amplified with a multiplex PCR system, in which a first round of approximately 11 cycles was run using 32 V-gene forward and 13 J-gene reverse primers. First-round PCR used a QIAGEN Multiplex PCR Kit, and primer sequences were filed in Chinese patent CN105087789A. A second PCR round added Illumina universal primers using the Phusion High-Fidelity PCR Kit. TCR libraries were paired-end sequenced at 151 bp read length on the Illumina HiSeq X Ten platform. As for the original processing: Cutadapt removed reads without multiplex PCR primers, PEAR merged read pairs, and MiXCR with default settings called CDR3 regions. Shannon entropy measured repertoire diversity, and clonality was calculated as one minus the Shannon entropy divided by the ln of the count of productive unique sequences. Clonotypes present at frequencies of at least 0.5% were defined as dominant or high-frequency T-cell clones. TCRdb cleaned the public reads at Q25 with fastp, built clones with MiXCR and kept in-frame beta chains. Rows with a matching CDR3 protein are joined into one entry that keeps the most common DNA and genes. The V and J calls come from TCRdb's annotation, not from the publication. The sample has 9,000 to 13,000 distinct CDR3 sequences on record, under 25% of them singletons. The top ten clones comprise 3.7% of the sample.

The germline V gene encodes CDR1 MGHRA and CDR2 YSYEKL. Clipping removes 0 bases from V and 8 bases from J, with 12 as the unmatched junction base count. Including cysteine and phenylalanine, the CDR3 has 18 amino acids. The retained sequence is limited to the CDR3, 54 bases, with the frame set at the first base. Results the study describes overall, beyond this receptor: High-frequency TCR beta clonotypes were largely distinct between individual patients. Local T-cell repertoire clonality showed a statistically significant but moderate positive correlation with local tumor mutational burden (R about 0.31). Within a given patient, the same dominant CDR3B clonotypes showed up repeatedly across loci, although different tumor locations also carried unique high-frequency clones.

This chain joins TRBV4-1 to TRBJ1-4; the central 10 bases match TRBD1. The sequence was collected from a man aged 55-75 years with non-small cell lung cancer. Specimen: lung tumor tissue. The CDR3 region: CASSQDQERRTGGEKLFF. The sequenced DNA is TGCGCCAGCAGCCAAGACCAGGAGAGACGGACAGGGGGAGAAAAACTGTTTTTT.